The 29 T cell receptor beta chains given below trace back to one sample, sequenced in a study of cytomegalovirus exposure and HLA in healthy donors. The primer mix had 60 Vbeta and 13 Jbeta primers. Profiled with immunoSEQ multiplex PCR; TCRdb holds only in-frame clones, not every one. This sample carries around 150,000 clones, roughly 80% of them seen once, and the ten largest clones take 1.5% to 2%. Sequencing input: PBMCs. Receptor source: a woman in her 40s in good health and CMV-seronegative.

V gene TRBV27 combines with J gene TRBJ1-2, with D maybe TRBD1 (6 bases). The CDR3 sequence is 14 residues long. Trimming shortened V by 6 bases and J by 4 bases, and 15 bases separated the two germline ends. Germline V gene sequence: CDR1 MNHEY, CDR2 SMNVEV (reference sequence). The chain's CDR3 is CASREPGQLYGYTF. The CDR3 DNA reads TGTGCCAGCAGGGAACCGGGACAACTCTATGGCTACACCTTC.

V and J are TRBV15 and TRBJ1-6, with 12 bases lining up with TRBD1. V lost 5 bases and J lost 8; bases outside the gene matches: 4. The CDR3 runs 15 residues. Germline lookup yields CDR1 LNHNV and CDR2 YYDKDF (reference sequence). The CDR3 here is CATSGRDRGHSPLHF. For the CDR3, the DNA is TGTGCCACCAGCGGACGGGACAGGGGGCATTCACCCCTCCACTTT.

The genes are TRBV5-5 and TRBJ1-2; 7 bases map to TRBD1. CDR3 size: 14 residues. CDR1 is SGHKS, CDR2 YYEKEE, per germline (reference sequence). J gave up 5 bases and V 4 bases, and 8 bases lay outside the gene matches. CDR3 residues: CASSLNRGGYGYTF. As DNA, the CDR3 is TGTGCCAGCAGCCTAAACAGGGGAGGTTATGGCTACACCTTC.

The chain joins TRBV19 to TRBJ2-1, with 8 bases matching TRBD1. The V gene end was trimmed by 4 bases and the J gene end by 4 bases; junction bases not matched to a gene: 12. The germline V gene encodes CDR1 LNHDA and CDR2 SQIVND (reference sequence). This CDR3 comprises 17 residues. The CDR3 sequence: CASSRLPSGQVYNEQFF. CDR3 DNA: TGTGCCAGTAGTAGGCTGCCATCGGGACAGGTTTACAATGAGCAGTTCTTC.

The chain couples TRBV27 to TRBJ2-5; 7 nucleotides agree with TRBD2. V dropped 0 bases and J dropped 5; count of bases not matched to a gene: 12. The CDR3 consists of 17 residues. Looked up from germline, CDR1 is MNHEY and CDR2 is SMNVEV (reference sequence). The CDR3 reads CASSLSYLGGNGETQYF. The DNA of the CDR3 is TGTGCCAGCAGTTTATCGTATTTGGGAGGGAACGGGGAGACCCAGTACTTC.

This rearrangement joins TRBV18 to TRBJ2-1; 10 bases align to TRBD1. The germline gives CDR1 KGHSH, CDR2 LQKENI. J lost 14 bases, V lost 3 bases, and 7 bases had no gene match. CDR3 length: 13 amino acids. CDR3 DNA sequence: TGTGCCAGCTCACCTATGGACAGGGGGAATGAGTTCTTC. Translation gives CASSPMDRGNEFF.

The V and J genes are TRBV6-1 and TRBJ1-6, with TRBD1 as a possible D gene (6 bases). The CDR3 covers 17 residues. Looked up from germline, CDR1 is MNHNS and CDR2 is SASEGT. Trimming removed 3 bases at V and 3 bases at J, with 15 bases between. Here the CDR3 DNA reads TGTGCCAGCAGTGACAGGGGTGGCCCCTACTATAATTCACCCCTCCACTTT. This sequence encodes CASSDRGGPYYNSPLHF.

There are a few counts of this clone. The chain uses TRBV5-4 and TRBJ1-3; D is undetermined. From germline, CDR1 is SGHNT and CDR2 YYREEE (reference sequence). This CDR3 has 15 residues. Trimming shortened V by 3 bases and J by 0 bases, and 10 bases separated the two germline ends. This chain's CDR3 is CASSSGRRSGNTIYF. CDR3 DNA sequence: TGTGCCAGCAGCTCGGGTCGCCGCTCTGGAAACACCATATATTTT. Variable domain in full (rest from reference TRBV5-4 and TRBJ1-3): ETGVTQSPTHLIKTRGQQVTLRCSSQSGHNTVSWYQQALGQGPQFIFQYYREEENGRGNFPPRFSGLQFPNYSSELNVNALELDDSALYLCASSSGRRSGNTIYFGEGSWLTVV.

CDR3 in DNA: TGTGCCAGCAGCTTAGCGGGGGGGTATAATGAGCAGTTCTTC. Translation: CASSLAGGYNEQFF. V is TRBV7-6 and J is TRBJ2-1, with 7 bases that match TRBD2. There are 14 residues in the CDR3. Germline V gene lookup returns CDR1 SGHVS and CDR2 FNYEAQ. V lost 0 bases and J lost 7; bases outside the gene matches: 3.

V and J are TRBV5-6 and TRBJ2-5, with 7 nucleotides matching TRBD1. CDR3 length equals 16 residues. CDR1 is SGHDT and CDR2 is YYEEEE in the germline V gene. With 5 bases clipped from V and 4 bases from J, the junction kept 14 bases outside the gene matches. CDR3 protein: CASRWGAGGWRETQYF. As DNA, the CDR3 is TGTGCCAGCAGGTGGGGAGCAGGGGGATGGAGAGAGACCCAGTACTTC. The full variable domain, completed using reference TRBV5-6 and TRBJ2-5, is DAGVTQSPTHLIKTRGQQVTLRCSPKSGHDTVSWYQQALGQGPQFIFQYYEEEERQRGNFPDRFSGHQFPNYSSELNVNALLLGDSALYLCASRWGAGGWRETQYFGPGTRLLVL.

This clone was seen a handful of times. This chain connects TRBV4-1 to TRBJ1-3; a weak D match, TRBD1 (5 bases). The germline CDR1 and CDR2 sequences are MGHRA and YSYEKL. CDR3 length equals 15 residues. Trimming pared 1 base from V and 6 bases from J, leaving 13 bases between. CDR3 DNA sequence: TGCGCCAGCAGCCAAGTGGCAGGGATCCCAAACACCATATATTTT. It specifies CASSQVAGIPNTIYF.

The rearrangement links TRBV6-5 to TRBJ1-1, with 9 bases identical to TRBD1. The germline CDR1 and CDR2 sequences are MNHEY and SVGAGI. The CDR3 is made up of 13 amino acids. V lost 0 bases and J lost 7; bases outside the gene matches: 0. CDR3 nucleotides: TGTGCCAGCAGTTACTCGGGACAGGGTGAAGCTTTCTTT. Translation gives CASSYSGQGEAFF.

V gene TRBV2 combines with J gene TRBJ2-3; 8 nucleotides agree with TRBD2. V lost 6 bases and J lost 3; bases outside the gene matches: 11. The CDR3 consists of 16 residues. CDR1 and CDR2 (germline): SNHLY, FYNNEI. The chain's CDR3 is CASSEIGGAWTDTQYF. CDR3 DNA sequence: TGTGCCAGCAGCGAAATCGGGGGGGCCTGGACAGATACGCAGTATTTT.

A word on this clone: Other DNA sequences of this sample code for an identical CDR3. The chain carries TRBV5-1 and TRBJ1-5, with unresolved D. Trimming cost V 0 bases and J 0 bases, with 7 bases left between them. The CDR3 sequence is 15 residues long. The germline gives CDR1 SGHRS, CDR2 YFSETQ. The CDR3 here is CASSLDSYSNQPQHF. In DNA form, the CDR3 reads TGCGCCAGCAGCTTGGACAGTTATAGCAATCAGCCCCAGCATTTT.

The CDR3 nucleotides read TGCGCCAGCAGCCAAGATCCCCCCTCTAGCGGGGGGGCCACAGATACGCAGTATTTT. This encodes CASSQDPPSSGGATDTQYF. The chain joins TRBV4-1 to TRBJ2-3; the match to TRBD2 covers 12 bases. With 0 bases clipped from V and 2 bases from J, the junction kept 9 bases outside the gene matches. The CDR3 consists of 19 residues. Looked up from germline, CDR1 is MGHRA and CDR2 is YSYEKL.

The chain employs TRBV7-8 and TRBJ1-1; D gene uncertain. Germline V gene sequence: CDR1 SGHVS, CDR2 FQNEAQ. CDR3 length: 15 amino acids. Trimming cost V 4 bases and J 5 bases, with 17 bases left between them. CDR3 protein: CASSYQYQRGTEAFF. CDR3 bases: TGTGCCAGCAGCTACCAATACCAGAGAGGAACTGAAGCTTTCTTT. The full variable domain, in which reference TRBV7-8 and TRBJ1-1 provide the parts outside the CDR3, is GAGVSQSPRYKVAKRGQDVALRCDPISGHVSLFWYQQALGQGPEFLTYFQNEAQLDKSGLPSDRFFAERPEGSVSTLKIQRTQQEDSAVYLCASSYQYQRGTEAFFGQGTRLTVV.

The chain employs TRBV4-1 and TRBJ1-1; 8 bases are shared with TRBD1. V was pared by 3 bases and J by 4 bases, with 7 bases of the junction left unmatched. CDR1 and CDR2 (germline): MGHRA, YSYEKL. The CDR3 runs to 15 residues. Here the CDR3 reads CASSQQGAGRTEAFF. CDR3 in DNA: TGCGCCAGCAGCCAGCAGGGGGCTGGGCGCACTGAAGCTTTCTTT.

The V call is TRBV9, the J call TRBJ1-4; D gene unclear. The CDR3 extends over 16 amino acids. CDR1 and CDR2 from the germline V gene are SGDLS and YYNGEE. V was shortened by 1 base and J by 0 bases, with 10 bases between the two germline ends. The CDR3 DNA is TGTGCCAGCAGCGTACGTGGAACAGCAACTAATGAAAAACTGTTTTTT. It is translated as CASSVRGTATNEKLFF.

This chain connects TRBV28 to TRBJ1-2, with TRBD1 matching 11 bases. The CDR3 totals 14 residues. The germline V gene has CDR1 MDHEN and CDR2 SYDVKM. V shed 6 bases, J shed 5 bases, and the junction held 5 bases outside the gene matches. The DNA of the CDR3 is TGTGCCAGCAGAACCGGACAGGGGGCTTATGGCTACACCTTC. Translating it yields CASRTGQGAYGYTF.

The V and J genes are TRBV6-1 and TRBJ2-7; TRBD2 agrees at 10 bases. The V gene end was trimmed by 7 bases and the J gene end by 0 bases; junction bases not matched to a gene: 0. This CDR3 contains 13 residues. Germline V gene sequence: CDR1 MNHNS, CDR2 SASEGT. CDR3 amino acids: CASIAGGSYEQYF. CDR3 DNA sequence: TGTGCCAGCATAGCGGGGGGCTCCTACGAGCAGTACTTC.

This clone showed up just once. The sample carries other DNA sequences with the same CDR3. The V and J genes are TRBV2 and TRBJ1-5; 10 bases agree with TRBD1. This CDR3 is built from 13 residues. Germline trimming cut 4 bases from V and 7 bases from J; bases unmatched to any gene: 1. Germline V gene lookup returns CDR1 SNHLY and CDR2 FYNNEI. CDR3 sequence (DNA): TGTGCCAGCAGTGGGACAGGGGGACAGCCCCAGCATTTT. It is translated as CASSGTGGQPQHF. The whole variable domain, remainder taken from reference TRBV2 and TRBJ1-5, is EPEVTQTPSHQVTQMGQEVILRCVPISNHLYFYWYRQILGQKVEFLVSFYNNEISEKSEIFDDQFSVERPDGSNFTLKIRSTKLEDSAMYFCASSGTGGQPQHFGDGTRLSIL.

This rearrangement joins TRBV5-1 to TRBJ2-1, with D perhaps matching TRBD1 (7 bases). V was trimmed by 2 bases and J by 5 bases, leaving 14 bases between them. The germline V gene has CDR1 SGHRS and CDR2 YFSETQ. The CDR3 length is 15 residues. The CDR3 sequence: CASSFQGGTHNEQFF. The CDR3 DNA sequence: TGCGCCAGCAGCTTTCAGGGGGGCACCCACAATGAGCAGTTCTTC.

The rearrangement links TRBV7-9 to TRBJ2-3, with TRBD2 matching over 11 bases. This CDR3 is 18 amino acids long. CDR1 is SEHNR, CDR2 FQNEAQ, per germline (reference sequence). The junction had 15 bases not matched to a gene; V was cut back by 3 bases and J by 7 bases. CDR3 in amino acids: CASSLSRRVAGGSNTQYF. The CDR3 bases are TGTGCCAGCAGCTTGTCTAGGAGGGTAGCGGGGGGGTCGAATACGCAGTATTTT.

The chain employs TRBV15 and TRBJ2-7; the D gene is possibly TRBD1 (7 bases). Trimming cost V 3 bases and J 1 base, with 13 bases left between them. Germline values: CDR1 LNHNV, CDR2 YYDKDF (reference sequence). The CDR3 loop spans 15 amino acids. Here the CDR3 DNA reads TGTGCCACCAGCAGCGACAGGGACTGGTCCTACGAGCAGTACTTC. Translation: CATSSDRDWSYEQYF.

The chain employs TRBV19 and TRBJ2-7; tentative D call: TRBD1 (6 bases). This CDR3 has 15 amino acids. Germline-derived CDR1 and CDR2 are LNHDA and SQIVND (reference sequence). V lost 1 base to trimming and J lost 3 bases, with 13 bases between them. Here the CDR3 reads CASSIGAGANYEQYF. As DNA, the CDR3 is TGTGCCAGTAGTATAGGGGCAGGGGCGAACTACGAGCAGTACTTC.

This chain joins TRBV11-3 and TRBJ1-1; D is uncertain. This CDR3 has 12 amino acids. CDR1 is SGHNT and CDR2 is YENEEA in the germline V gene. The V and J ends lost 2 bases and 2 bases respectively, with 3 bases between them. The CDR3 here is CASSLQNTEAFF. The CDR3 DNA reads as TGTGCCAGCAGCTTACAAAACACTGAAGCTTTCTTT.

This sequence joins TRBV6-5 and TRBJ1-6; D is possibly TRBD1 (6 bases). Germline lookup yields CDR1 MNHEY and CDR2 SVGAGI. Deletions cut 0 bases from V and 7 bases from J, with 10 bases between. The CDR3 totals 15 residues. The CDR3 nucleotides read TGTGCCAGCAGTTACTCGGGGGCCGGGAATTCACCCCTCCACTTT. Its translation is CASSYSGAGNSPLHF.

The chain employs TRBV2 and TRBJ2-7, with 16 bases that match TRBD2. The CDR3 loop spans 19 amino acids. CDR1 is SNHLY, CDR2 FYNNEI, per germline. With 5 bases clipped from V and 11 bases from J, the junction kept 21 bases outside the gene matches. This CDR3 reads CASSRGPGLAGGLESFEYF. CDR3 DNA: TGTGCCAGCAGTCGAGGACCGGGACTAGCGGGAGGGTTAGAGTCATTTGAGTACTTC.

The V call is TRBV15, the J call TRBJ2-5; TRBD2 matches at 12 bases. This CDR3 contains 13 residues. Germline CDR1 is LNHNV and CDR2 is YYDKDF (reference sequence). The V segment lost 8 bases and the J segment 5 bases; nucleotides outside the gene matches: 3. CDR3 DNA: TGTGCCACCGCAGGGACTAGCGGGGAGACCCAGTACTTC. This translates into CATAGTSGETQYF. Full variable domain (outside the CDR3, taken from reference TRBV15 and TRBJ2-5): DAMVIQNPRYQVTQFGKPVTLSCSQTLNHNVMYWYQQKSSQAPKLLFHYYDKDFNNEADTPDNFQSRRPNTSFCFLDIRSPGLGDTAMYLCATAGTSGETQYFGPGTRLLVL.